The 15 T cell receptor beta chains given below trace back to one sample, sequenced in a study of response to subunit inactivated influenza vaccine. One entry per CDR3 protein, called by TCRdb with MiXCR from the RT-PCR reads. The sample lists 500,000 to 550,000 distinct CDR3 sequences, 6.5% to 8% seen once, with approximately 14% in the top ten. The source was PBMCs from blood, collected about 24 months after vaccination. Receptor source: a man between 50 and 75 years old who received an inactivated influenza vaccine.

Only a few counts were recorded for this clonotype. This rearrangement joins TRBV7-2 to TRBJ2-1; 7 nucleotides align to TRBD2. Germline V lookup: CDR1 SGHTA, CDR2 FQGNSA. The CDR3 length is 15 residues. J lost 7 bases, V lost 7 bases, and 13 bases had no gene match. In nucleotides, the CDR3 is TGTGCCAGCACCTGGGGGGGAGGGCCGGGAAATGAGCAGTTCTTC. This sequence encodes CASTWGGGPGNEQFF.

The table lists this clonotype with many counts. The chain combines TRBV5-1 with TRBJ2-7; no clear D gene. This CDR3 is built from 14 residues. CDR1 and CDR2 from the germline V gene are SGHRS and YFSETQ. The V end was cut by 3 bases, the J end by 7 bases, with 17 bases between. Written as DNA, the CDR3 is TGCGCCAGCAGCTCGCAAACTACAAGGGAAGAGCAGTACTTC. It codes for CASSSQTTREEQYF.

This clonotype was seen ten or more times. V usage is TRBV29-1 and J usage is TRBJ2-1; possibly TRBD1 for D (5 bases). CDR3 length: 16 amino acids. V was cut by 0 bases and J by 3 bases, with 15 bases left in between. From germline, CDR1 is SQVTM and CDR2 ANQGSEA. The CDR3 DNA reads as TGCAGCGTTGAAGATCTTGCGACAGTCGACTACAATGAGCAGTTCTTC. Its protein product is CSVEDLATVDYNEQFF.

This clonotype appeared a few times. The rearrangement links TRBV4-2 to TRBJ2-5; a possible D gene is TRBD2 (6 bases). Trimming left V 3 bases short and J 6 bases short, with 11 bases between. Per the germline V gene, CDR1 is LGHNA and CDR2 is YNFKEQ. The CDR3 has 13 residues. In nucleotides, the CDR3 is TGTGCCAGCAGCCACCGGGACTCCCAGACCCAGTACTTC. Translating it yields CASSHRDSQTQYF.

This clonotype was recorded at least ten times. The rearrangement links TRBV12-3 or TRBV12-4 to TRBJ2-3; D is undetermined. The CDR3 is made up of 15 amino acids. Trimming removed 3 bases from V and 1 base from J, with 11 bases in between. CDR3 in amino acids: CASSFSGAGTDTQYF. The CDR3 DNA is TGTGCCAGCAGTTTTTCGGGCGCCGGCACAGATACGCAGTATTTT.

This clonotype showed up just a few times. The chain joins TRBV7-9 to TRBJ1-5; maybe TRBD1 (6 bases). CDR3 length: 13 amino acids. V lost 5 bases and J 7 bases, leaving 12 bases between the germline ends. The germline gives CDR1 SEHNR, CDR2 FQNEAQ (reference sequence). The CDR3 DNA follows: TGTGCCAGCAGCCCCGGGACACAACAGCCCCAGCATTTT. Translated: CASSPGTQQPQHF.

DNA for the CDR3: TGCGCCAGCAGCCATTTTTCCGGGACAGGGGGCTACGAGCAGTACTTC. This encodes CASSHFSGTGGYEQYF. This chain connects TRBV4-1 to TRBJ2-7, with 11 bases lining up with TRBD1. V gave up 3 bases and J gave up 3 bases; unmatched junction bases: 7. The CDR3 consists of 16 residues. The V gene's germline CDR1 is MGHRA and CDR2 YSYEKL.

CDR3 amino acids: CASSPLIGSHEQYF. In DNA form, the CDR3 reads TGTGCCAGCAGCCCGTTAATTGGCAGCCACGAGCAGTACTTC. The V gene is TRBV6-1, the J gene TRBJ2-7; D is undetermined. The V gene's germline CDR1 is MNHNS and CDR2 SASEGT. Trimming pared 6 bases from V and 5 bases from J, leaving 17 bases between. This CDR3 is 14 amino acids long.

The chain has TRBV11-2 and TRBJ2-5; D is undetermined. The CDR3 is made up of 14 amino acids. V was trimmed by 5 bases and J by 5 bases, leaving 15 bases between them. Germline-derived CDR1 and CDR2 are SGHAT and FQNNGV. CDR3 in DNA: TGTGCCAGCAGCCCTCTGGGGTTTCTGGAGACCCAGTACTTC. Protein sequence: CASSPLGFLETQYF.

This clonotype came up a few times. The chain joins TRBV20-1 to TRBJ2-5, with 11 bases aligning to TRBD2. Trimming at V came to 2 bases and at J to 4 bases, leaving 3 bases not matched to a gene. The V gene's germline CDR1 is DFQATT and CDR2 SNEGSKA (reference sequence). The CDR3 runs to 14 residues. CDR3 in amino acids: CSARIAGGVETQYF. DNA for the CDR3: TGCAGTGCTAGAATAGCGGGAGGGGTAGAGACCCAGTACTTC.

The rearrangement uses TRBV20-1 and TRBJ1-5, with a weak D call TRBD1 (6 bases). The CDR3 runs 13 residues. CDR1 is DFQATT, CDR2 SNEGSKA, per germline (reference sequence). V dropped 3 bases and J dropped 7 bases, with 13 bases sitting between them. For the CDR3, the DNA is TGCAGTGCTAGTGGGGGGGCGCAGCAGCCCCAGCATTTT. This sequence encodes CSASGGAQQPQHF.

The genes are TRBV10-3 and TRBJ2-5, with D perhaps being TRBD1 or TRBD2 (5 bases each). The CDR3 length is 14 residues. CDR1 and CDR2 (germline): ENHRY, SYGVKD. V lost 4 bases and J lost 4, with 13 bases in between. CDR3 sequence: CAISGKGPAETQYF. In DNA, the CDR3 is TGTGCCATCAGTGGCAAGGGACCCGCAGAGACCCAGTACTTC.

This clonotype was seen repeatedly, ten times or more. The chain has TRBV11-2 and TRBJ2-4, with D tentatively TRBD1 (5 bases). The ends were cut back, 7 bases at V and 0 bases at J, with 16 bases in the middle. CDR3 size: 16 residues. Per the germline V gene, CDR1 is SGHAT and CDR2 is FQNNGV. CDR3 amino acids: CASTSYGQVAKNIQYF. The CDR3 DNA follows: TGTGCCAGCACCTCTTATGGACAAGTAGCCAAAAACATTCAGTACTTC.

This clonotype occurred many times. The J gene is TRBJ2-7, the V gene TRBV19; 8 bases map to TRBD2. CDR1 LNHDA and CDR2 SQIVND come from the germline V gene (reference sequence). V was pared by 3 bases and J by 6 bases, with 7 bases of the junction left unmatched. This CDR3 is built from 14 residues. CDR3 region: CASSMLAGGVEQYF. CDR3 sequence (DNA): TGTGCCAGTAGTATGCTAGCGGGTGGAGTCGAGCAGTACTTC.

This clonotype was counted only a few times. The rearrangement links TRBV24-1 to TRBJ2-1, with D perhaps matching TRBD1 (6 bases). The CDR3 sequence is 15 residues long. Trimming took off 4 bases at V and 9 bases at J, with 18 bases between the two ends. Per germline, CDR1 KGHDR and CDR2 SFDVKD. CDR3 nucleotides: TGTGCCACCAGTGAGCCAGGGGCAGTTGTTGGTGAGCAGTTCTTC. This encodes CATSEPGAVVGEQFF.